Each of the 16 T cell receptor beta chains below was sequenced from the same sample in a study of post-analysis software for immune sequencing data. Sequencing libraries made from TCR beta cDNA carried unique molecular identifiers. A single record per CDR3 protein comes from TCRdb applying MiXCR to the PCR reads. The data contain hundreds of thousands of distinct CDR3 sequences, 25% to 30% of them singletons. The study's findings and limits: Compared with controls, patients had more of five or six TRBV segments, including TRBV5-6, TRBV5-1 and TRBV20-1.

No antigen has been identified for these receptors. Sequencing was performed on blood. The receptors come from a girl aged 10 to 17 with multiple sclerosis.

This sequence joins TRBV20-1 and TRBJ1-2; D is undetermined. Germline-derived CDR1 and CDR2 are DFQATT and SNEGSKA (reference sequence). The CDR3 is 11 residues long. With 2 bases removed from V and 5 bases from J, the gap between germline ends came to 6 bases. The CDR3 bases are TGCAGTGCTAGATATGGATATGGCTACACCTTC. The encoded protein is CSARYGYGYTF.

There are a few counts of this clonotype. The rearrangement joins TRBV5-1 to TRBJ2-7; 9 bases fit TRBD2. Looked up from germline, CDR1 is SGHRS and CDR2 is YFSETQ. The CDR3 has 16 amino acids. V shed 0 bases and J 7 bases; nucleotides not matched to a gene: 11. CDR3 nucleotides: TGCGCCAGCAGCTTGGTTGCTAGCGGGACTTACAATGAGCAGTACTTC. Translated: CASSLVASGTYNEQYF.

This clonotype was seen only a few times. The V and J genes are TRBV6-5 and TRBJ2-1; weak D call: TRBD2 (5 bases). The V end lost 6 bases, the J end lost 4 bases, and 10 bases lay between the germline ends. The CDR3 covers 13 residues. The germline CDR1 and CDR2 sequences are MNHEY and SVGAGI. The chain's CDR3 is CASSTGEYNEQFF. CDR3 DNA sequence: TGTGCCAGCAGCACCGGGGAGTACAATGAGCAGTTCTTC.

This clonotype has just a few counts. This chain uses TRBV20-1 with TRBJ2-7; possible D gene TRBD1, 5 bases. The CDR3 runs 13 residues. Deletions cut 5 bases from V and 0 bases from J, with 11 bases between. Germline lookup yields CDR1 DFQATT and CDR2 SNEGSKA (reference sequence). DNA for the CDR3: TGCAGTGCTGCGACAGATAGCTCCTACGAGCAGTACTTC. Protein sequence: CSAATDSSYEQYF.

CDR3 coding DNA: TGTGCCAGCAGCCTTACCGGGGGCCCATTCGGGCAGTACTTC. It translates to CASSLTGGPFGQYF. The chain links TRBV6-4 to TRBJ2-5; D possibly matches TRBD1 or TRBD2 (6 bases each). V lost 6 bases, J lost 11 bases, and 22 bases lay in between. The CDR3 extends over 14 amino acids. Germline assignment: CDR1 MRHNA and CDR2 SNTAGT.

The V gene is TRBV20-1, the J gene TRBJ2-1; tentatively, D is TRBD1 or TRBD2 (5 bases each). Per germline, CDR1 DFQATT and CDR2 SNEGSKA (reference sequence). The CDR3 spans 15 residues. V was clipped by 0 bases and J by 6 bases, with 15 bases between them. CDR3 in amino acids: CSARDGAAGLNEQFF. The CDR3 DNA is TGCAGTGCTAGAGATGGGGCGGCGGGCCTCAATGAGCAGTTCTTC.

The rearrangement uses TRBV4-1 and TRBJ2-5; 7 bases match TRBD2. The CDR3 has 15 amino acids. With 0 bases clipped from V and 7 bases from J, the junction kept 8 bases outside the gene matches. The V gene's germline CDR1 is MGHRA and CDR2 YSYEKL. The CDR3, as DNA: TGCGCCAGCAGCCAAGATGGCGGGGGAATAGGGACCCAGTACTTC. Translating it yields CASSQDGGGIGTQYF.

V gene TRBV6-1 combines with J gene TRBJ2-1; D perhaps matches TRBD1 (5 bases). The CDR3 sequence is 15 residues long. Germline CDR1 is MNHNS and CDR2 is SASEGT. The V end lost 2 bases, the J end lost 6 bases, and 14 bases lay between the germline ends. This CDR3 is CASSERPRGSNEQFF. CDR3 DNA sequence: TGTGCCAGCAGTGAACGGCCAAGGGGTAGCAATGAGCAGTTCTTC.

V gene TRBV29-1 combines with J gene TRBJ2-6, with D perhaps TRBD1 or TRBD2 (5 bases each). V was clipped by 4 bases and J by 0 bases, with 10 bases between them. Germline V gene sequence: CDR1 SQVTM, CDR2 ANQGSEA. This CDR3 is 15 amino acids long. For the CDR3, the DNA is TGCAGCGTTGTCGGTGGGGGCTCTGGGGCCAACGTCCTGACTTTC. This translates into CSVVGGGSGANVLTF.

This clonotype came up once. This sequence joins TRBV7-7 and TRBJ2-1; D is unclear. The germline CDR1 and CDR2 sequences are SSHAT and FNYEAQ (reference sequence). V was shortened by 2 bases and J by 9 bases, with 17 bases between the two germline ends. This CDR3 spans 15 amino acids. The chain's CDR3 is CASSLRSQSPPEQFF. The DNA for the CDR3 is TGTGCCAGCAGCTTAAGGAGTCAGAGCCCACCTGAGCAGTTCTTC.

J is TRBJ1-2 and V is TRBV28, with a weak D call TRBD1 (5 bases). The V end lost 3 bases, the J end lost 3 bases, and 29 bases lay between the germline ends. This CDR3 has 20 amino acids. From germline, CDR1 is MDHEN and CDR2 SYDVKM. CDR3 region: CASSFLAPELHLARDYGYTF. In DNA, the CDR3 is TGTGCCAGCAGTTTCTTGGCCCCGGAGCTCCACCTCGCCAGGGACTATGGCTACACCTTC.

The sample holds a few counts of this clonotype. This chain joins TRBV12-3 or TRBV12-4 and TRBJ1-1; D gene unclear. CDR3 length: 14 amino acids. Trimming left V 2 bases short and J 4 bases short, with 11 bases between. CDR3 sequence (DNA): TGTGCCAGCAGTTTACAAGGGTCGAGCACTGAAGCTTTCTTT. The encoded protein is CASSLQGSSTEAFF.

V gene TRBV19 combines with J gene TRBJ2-3, with 8 nucleotides matching TRBD2. With V trimmed by 4 bases and J by 1 base, 4 bases remained unmatched. This CDR3 comprises 15 residues. CDR1 LNHDA and CDR2 SQIVND come from the germline V gene (reference sequence). Here the CDR3 DNA reads TGTGCCAGTAGTAGACCGACTAGCGGCACAGATACGCAGTATTTT. This gives the protein CASSRPTSGTDTQYF.

Many counts were recorded for this clonotype. This chain joins TRBV24-1 and TRBJ2-1; 9 bases are shared with TRBD2. Germline loops: CDR1 KGHDR, CDR2 SFDVKD. The CDR3 covers 16 residues. After removal of 2 bases from V and 7 bases from J, the junction contained 8 bases not matched to a gene. Here the CDR3 reads CATSDSLSGRINEQFF. The CDR3 region has the DNA TGTGCCACCAGTGATTCCCTAAGCGGGAGGATAAATGAGCAGTTCTTC.

There are a few counts of this clonotype. This chain links TRBV20-1 with TRBJ2-5; no clear D. The length of the CDR3 is 12 residues. Germline V gene sequence: CDR1 DFQATT, CDR2 SNEGSKA (reference sequence). With 6 bases removed from V and 5 bases from J, the gap between germline ends came to 13 bases. The CDR3 loop is CSAGRAGETQYF. The CDR3 DNA is TGCAGTGCCGGACGGGCTGGGGAGACCCAGTACTTC.

This clonotype was recorded at least ten times. The CDR3 nucleotides read TGTGCCATCAGTGAGCGGTGGGGAGAGACCCAGTACTTC. Its translation is CAISERWGETQYF. This chain joins TRBV10-3 and TRBJ2-5; D remains ambiguous. V was cut by 2 bases and J by 4 bases, with 8 bases left in between. Germline CDR1 ENHRY, CDR2 SYGVKD. The CDR3 consists of 13 residues.